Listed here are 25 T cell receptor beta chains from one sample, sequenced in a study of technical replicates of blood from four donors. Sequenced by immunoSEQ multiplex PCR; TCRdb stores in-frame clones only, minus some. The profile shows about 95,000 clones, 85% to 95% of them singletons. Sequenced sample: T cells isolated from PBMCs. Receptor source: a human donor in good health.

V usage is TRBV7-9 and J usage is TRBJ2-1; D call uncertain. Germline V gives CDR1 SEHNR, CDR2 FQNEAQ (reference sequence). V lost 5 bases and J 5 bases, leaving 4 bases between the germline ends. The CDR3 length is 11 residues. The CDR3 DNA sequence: TGTGCCAGCAGCCAGAACAATGAGCAGTTCTTC. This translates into CASSQNNEQFF.

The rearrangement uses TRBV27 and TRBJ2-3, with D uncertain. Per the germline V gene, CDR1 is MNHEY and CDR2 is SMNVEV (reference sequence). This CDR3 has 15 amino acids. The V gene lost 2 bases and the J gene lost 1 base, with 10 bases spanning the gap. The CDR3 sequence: CASSLTVARTDTQYF. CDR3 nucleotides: TGTGCCAGCAGTTTAACGGTTGCTCGCACAGATACGCAGTATTTT.

CDR3 sequence reads: CASSRPGQLYNQPQHF. For the CDR3, the DNA is TGTGCCAGCAGTCGTCCGGGACAACTATACAATCAGCCCCAGCATTTT. The chain employs TRBV28 and TRBJ1-5; TRBD1 might be the D (6 bases). The germline V gene has CDR1 MDHEN and CDR2 SYDVKM. This CDR3 is 16 amino acids long. V dropped 5 bases and J dropped 3 bases, with 17 bases sitting between them.

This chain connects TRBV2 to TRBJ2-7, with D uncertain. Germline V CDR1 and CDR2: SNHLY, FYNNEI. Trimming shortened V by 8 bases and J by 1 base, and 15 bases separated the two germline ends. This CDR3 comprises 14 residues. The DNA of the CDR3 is TGTGCCAGCTCGGCAGGCTCATTATCCTACGAGCAGTACTTC. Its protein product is CASSAGSLSYEQYF.

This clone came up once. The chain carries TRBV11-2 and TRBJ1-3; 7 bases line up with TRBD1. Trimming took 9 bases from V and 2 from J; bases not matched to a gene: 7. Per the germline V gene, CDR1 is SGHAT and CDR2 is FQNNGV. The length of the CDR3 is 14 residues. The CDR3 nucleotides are TGTGCCAGTAATATTCAGGGGGCTGGAAACACCATATATTTT. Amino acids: CASNIQGAGNTIYF.

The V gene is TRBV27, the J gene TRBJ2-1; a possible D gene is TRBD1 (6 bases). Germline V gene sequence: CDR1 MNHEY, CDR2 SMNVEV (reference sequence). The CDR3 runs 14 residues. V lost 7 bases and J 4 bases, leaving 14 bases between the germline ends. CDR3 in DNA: TGTGCCAGCACGATCAGGACAGCTTACAATGAGCAGTTCTTC. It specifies CASTIRTAYNEQFF.

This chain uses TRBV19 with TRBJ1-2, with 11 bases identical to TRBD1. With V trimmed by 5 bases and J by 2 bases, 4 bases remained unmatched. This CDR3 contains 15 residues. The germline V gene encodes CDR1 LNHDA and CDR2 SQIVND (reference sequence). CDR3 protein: CASSSGTGGNYGYTF. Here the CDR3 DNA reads TGTGCCAGTAGTTCTGGGACAGGGGGAAACTATGGCTACACCTTC.

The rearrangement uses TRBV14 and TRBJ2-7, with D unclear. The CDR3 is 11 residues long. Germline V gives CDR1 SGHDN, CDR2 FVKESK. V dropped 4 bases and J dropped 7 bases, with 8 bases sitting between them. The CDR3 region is CASSLYAEQYF. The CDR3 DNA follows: TGTGCCAGCAGCCTCTATGCAGAGCAGTACTTC.

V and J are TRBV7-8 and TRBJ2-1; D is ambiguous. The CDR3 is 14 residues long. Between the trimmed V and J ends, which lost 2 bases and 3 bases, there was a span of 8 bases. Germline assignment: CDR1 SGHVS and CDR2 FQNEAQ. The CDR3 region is CASSLLGNYNEQFF. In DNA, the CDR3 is TGTGCCAGCAGCTTATTGGGCAACTACAATGAGCAGTTCTTC.

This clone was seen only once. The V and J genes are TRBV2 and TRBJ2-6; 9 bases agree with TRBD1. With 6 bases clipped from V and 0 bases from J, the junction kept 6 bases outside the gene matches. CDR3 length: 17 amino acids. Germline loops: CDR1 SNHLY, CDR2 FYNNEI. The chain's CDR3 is CASRVGQGTSGANVLTF. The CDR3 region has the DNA TGTGCCAGCAGGGTTGGACAGGGGACCTCTGGGGCCAACGTCCTGACTTTC.

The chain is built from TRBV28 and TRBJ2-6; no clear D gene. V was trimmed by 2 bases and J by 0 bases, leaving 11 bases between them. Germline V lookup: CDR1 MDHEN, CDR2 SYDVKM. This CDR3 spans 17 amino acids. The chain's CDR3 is CASSLSQALSGANVLTF. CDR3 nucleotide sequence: TGTGCCAGCAGTTTAAGTCAGGCTCTCTCTGGGGCCAACGTCCTGACTTTC.

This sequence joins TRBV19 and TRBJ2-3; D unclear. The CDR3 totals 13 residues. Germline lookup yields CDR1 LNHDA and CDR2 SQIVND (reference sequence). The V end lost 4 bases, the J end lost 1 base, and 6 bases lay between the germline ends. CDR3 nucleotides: TGTGCCAGTAGTACTACAGGCACAGATACGCAGTATTTT. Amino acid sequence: CASSTTGTDTQYF.

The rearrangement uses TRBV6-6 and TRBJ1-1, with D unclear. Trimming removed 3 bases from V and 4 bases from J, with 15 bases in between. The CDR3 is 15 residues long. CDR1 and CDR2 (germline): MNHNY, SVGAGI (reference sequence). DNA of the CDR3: TGTGCCAGCAGTTATTACAGTGCACCATCCACTGAAGCTTTCTTT. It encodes CASSYYSAPSTEAFF.

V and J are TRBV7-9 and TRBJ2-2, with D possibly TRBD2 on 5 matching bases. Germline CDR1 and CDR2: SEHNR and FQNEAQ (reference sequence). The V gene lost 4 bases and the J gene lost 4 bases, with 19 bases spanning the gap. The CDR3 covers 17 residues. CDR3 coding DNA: TGTGCCAGCAGCTCGGTCGGGGTTCAAATTATCACCGGGGAGCTGTTTTTT. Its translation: CASSSVGVQIITGELFF.

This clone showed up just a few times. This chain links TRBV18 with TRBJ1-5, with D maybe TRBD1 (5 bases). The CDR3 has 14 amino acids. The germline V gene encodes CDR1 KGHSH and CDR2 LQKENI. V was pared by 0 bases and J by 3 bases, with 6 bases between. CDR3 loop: CASSPPGPNQPQHF. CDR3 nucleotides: TGTGCCAGCTCACCACCGGGGCCCAATCAGCCCCAGCATTTT.

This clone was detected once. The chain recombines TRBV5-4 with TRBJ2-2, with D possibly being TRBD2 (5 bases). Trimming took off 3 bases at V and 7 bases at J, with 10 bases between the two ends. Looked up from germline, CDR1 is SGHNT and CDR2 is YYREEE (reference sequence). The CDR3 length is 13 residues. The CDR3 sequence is CASSSGNDGELFF. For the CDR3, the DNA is TGTGCCAGCAGCTCGGGAAACGACGGGGAGCTGTTTTTT.

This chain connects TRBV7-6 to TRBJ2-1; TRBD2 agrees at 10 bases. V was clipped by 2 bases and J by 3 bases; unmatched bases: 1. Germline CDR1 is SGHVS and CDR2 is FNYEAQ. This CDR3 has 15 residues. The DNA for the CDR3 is TGTGCCAGCAGCTTAAGGACTAGCGGCTACAATGAGCAGTTCTTC. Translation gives CASSLRTSGYNEQFF.

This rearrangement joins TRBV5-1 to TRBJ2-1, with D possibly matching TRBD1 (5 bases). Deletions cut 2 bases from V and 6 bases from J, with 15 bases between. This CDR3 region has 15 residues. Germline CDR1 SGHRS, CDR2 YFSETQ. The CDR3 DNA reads TGCGCCAGCAGCTTTGCGCTAGGGGTGAGCAATGAGCAGTTCTTC. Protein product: CASSFALGVSNEQFF.

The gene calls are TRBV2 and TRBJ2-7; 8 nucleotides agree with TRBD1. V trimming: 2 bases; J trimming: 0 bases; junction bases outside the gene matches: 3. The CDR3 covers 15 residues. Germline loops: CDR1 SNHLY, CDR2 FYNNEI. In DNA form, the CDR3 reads TGTGCCAGCAGTGAAAGGACAGGGAGCTCCTACGAGCAGTACTTC. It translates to CASSERTGSSYEQYF. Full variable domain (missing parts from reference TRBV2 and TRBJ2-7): EPEVTQTPSHQVTQMGQEVILRCVPISNHLYFYWYRQILGQKVEFLVSFYNNEISEKSEIFDDQFSVERPDGSNFTLKIRSTKLEDSAMYFCASSERTGSSYEQYFGPGTRLTVT.

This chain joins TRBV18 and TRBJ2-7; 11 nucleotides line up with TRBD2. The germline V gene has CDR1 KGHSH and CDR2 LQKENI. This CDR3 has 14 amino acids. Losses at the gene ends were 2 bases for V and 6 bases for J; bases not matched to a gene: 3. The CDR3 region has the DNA TGTGCCAGCTCACCAGGGCTAGCGGGAGGCGAGCAGTACTTC. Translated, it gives CASSPGLAGGEQYF.

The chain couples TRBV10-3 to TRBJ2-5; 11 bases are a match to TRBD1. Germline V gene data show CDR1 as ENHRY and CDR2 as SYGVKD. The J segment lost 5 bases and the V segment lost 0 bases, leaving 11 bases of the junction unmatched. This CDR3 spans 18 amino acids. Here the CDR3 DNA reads TGTGCCATCAGTGAGTCAGGAAGGACAGGGGGCCTTTTGGAGACCCAGTACTTC. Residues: CAISESGRTGGLLETQYF.

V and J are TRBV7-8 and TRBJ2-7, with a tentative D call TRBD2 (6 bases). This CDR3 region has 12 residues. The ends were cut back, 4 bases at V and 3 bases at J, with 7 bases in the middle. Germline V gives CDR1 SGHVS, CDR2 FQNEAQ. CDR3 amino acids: CASSWGDYEQYF. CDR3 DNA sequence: TGTGCCAGCAGCTGGGGGGACTACGAGCAGTACTTC.

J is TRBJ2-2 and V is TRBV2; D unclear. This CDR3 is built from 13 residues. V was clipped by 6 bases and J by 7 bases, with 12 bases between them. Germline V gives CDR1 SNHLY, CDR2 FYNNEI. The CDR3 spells CASSGRSDGELFF. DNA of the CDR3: TGTGCCAGCAGCGGCAGGTCCGACGGGGAGCTGTTTTTT.

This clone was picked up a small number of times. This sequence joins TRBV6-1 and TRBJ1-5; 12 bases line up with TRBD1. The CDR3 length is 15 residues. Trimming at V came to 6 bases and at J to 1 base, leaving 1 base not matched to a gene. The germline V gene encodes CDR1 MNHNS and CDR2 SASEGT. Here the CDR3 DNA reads TGTGCCAGCAGGGGACAGGGGGCAAGCAATCAGCCCCAGCATTTT. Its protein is CASRGQGASNQPQHF.

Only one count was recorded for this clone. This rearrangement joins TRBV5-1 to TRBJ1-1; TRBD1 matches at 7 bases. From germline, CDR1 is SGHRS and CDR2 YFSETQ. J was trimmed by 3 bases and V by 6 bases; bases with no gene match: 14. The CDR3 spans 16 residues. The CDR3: CASKIVQGPADTEAFF. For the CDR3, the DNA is TGCGCCAGCAAGATCGTACAGGGGCCTGCCGACACTGAAGCTTTCTTT.